The entry below describes one T cell receptor beta chain. The data stem from a study of shared clonotypes between healthy human individuals. Naive CD8 cells lacked CD45RO, underwent positive selection for CCR7 and left out terminally differentiated effector memory CD45RA+ cells. Sequenced by immunoSEQ multiplex PCR; TCRdb stores in-frame clones only, minus some. The sample shows approximately 840,000 clones, about 96% of them seen only once. With 8 bases removed from V and 2 bases from J, the gap between germline ends came to 20 bases. Germline CDR1 reads SQVTM; CDR2 reads ANQGSEA. CDR3 length equals 15 residues.

The sequenced sample was naive CD8+ T cells sorted from blood. The rearrangement uses TRBV29-1 and TRBJ2-3; D is undetermined. The TCR comes from a man aged 25 to 45 in good health. CDR3 in DNA: TGCAGCTCCAGACCCGGTGTGAGAGACACAGATACGCAGTATTTT. Translated, it gives CSSRPGVRDTDTQYF.